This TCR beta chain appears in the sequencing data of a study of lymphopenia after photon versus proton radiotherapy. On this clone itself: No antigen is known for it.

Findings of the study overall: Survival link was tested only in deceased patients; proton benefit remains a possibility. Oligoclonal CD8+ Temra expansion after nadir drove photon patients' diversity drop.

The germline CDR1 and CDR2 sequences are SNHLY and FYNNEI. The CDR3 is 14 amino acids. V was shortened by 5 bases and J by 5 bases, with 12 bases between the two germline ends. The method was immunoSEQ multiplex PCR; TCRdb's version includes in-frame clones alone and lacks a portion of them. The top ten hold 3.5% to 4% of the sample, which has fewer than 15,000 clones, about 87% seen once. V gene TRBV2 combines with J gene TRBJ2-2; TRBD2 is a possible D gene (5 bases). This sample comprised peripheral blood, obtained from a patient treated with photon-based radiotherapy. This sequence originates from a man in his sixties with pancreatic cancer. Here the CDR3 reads CASSREYGTGELFF. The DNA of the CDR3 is TGTGCCAGCAGTAGGGAGTATGGGACCGGGGAGCTGTTTTTT.